What follows are 32 T cell receptor beta chains derived from one specimen sequenced in a study of blood T cell repertoires in COVID-19. The table came from immunoSEQ multiplex PCR; TCRdb's copy has only in-frame clones and leaves some out. The table has over 150,000 clones, approximately 84% seen once. The sequencing sample was made of peripheral blood. These receptors all come from a middle-aged man with acute or convalescent COVID-19.

This clone was found once. The chain carries TRBV28 and TRBJ1-1, with TRBD1 matching 7 bases. The CDR3 extends over 15 amino acids. Per germline, CDR1 MDHEN and CDR2 SYDVKM. V shed 3 bases, J shed 0 bases, and the junction held 4 bases outside the gene matches. CDR3 loop: CASSFVGGLNTEAFF. CDR3 nucleotide sequence: TGTGCCAGCAGTTTTGTAGGGGGCCTGAACACTGAAGCTTTCTTT.

The chain employs TRBV2 and TRBJ1-5; D is possibly TRBD1 (6 bases). CDR3 length: 13 residues. The V gene lost 7 bases and the J gene lost 1 base, with 8 bases spanning the gap. Germline CDR1 and CDR2: SNHLY and FYNNEI. The CDR3: CASKGDSNQPQHF. The CDR3 nucleotides are TGTGCCAGCAAGGGGGACAGCAATCAGCCCCAGCATTTT.

The chain links TRBV10-3 to TRBJ1-2; D unresolved. Germline lookup yields CDR1 ENHRY and CDR2 SYGVKD. V was trimmed by 6 bases and J by 4 bases, leaving 9 bases between them. The CDR3 is made up of 12 amino acids. CDR3 region: CAISGSVYGYTF. The CDR3 region has the DNA TGTGCCATCAGCGGGAGCGTCTATGGCTACACCTTC.

This clone appeared once. The V gene is TRBV4-3, the J gene TRBJ2-1, with TRBD1 matching 7 bases. Germline V gene data show CDR1 as LGHNA and CDR2 as YSLEER. The length of the CDR3 is 14 residues. The J segment lost 10 bases and the V segment lost 2 bases, leaving 8 bases of the junction unmatched. CDR3 protein: CASSQLIQGEEQFF. In nucleotides, the CDR3 is TGCGCCAGCAGCCAACTTATTCAGGGGGAGGAGCAGTTCTTC.

The chain uses TRBV7-3 and TRBJ1-1; 8 nucleotides match TRBD1. This CDR3 has 15 amino acids. Germline CDR1 is SGHTA and CDR2 is FQGTGA. Germline trimming cut 2 bases from V and 1 base from J; bases unmatched to any gene: 3. CDR3 sequence: CASSLSGGANTEAFF. CDR3 coding DNA: TGTGCCAGCAGCTTATCAGGGGGCGCGAACACTGAAGCTTTCTTT.

The chain is built from TRBV18 and TRBJ2-4; a possible D gene is TRBD1 (5 bases). The CDR3 runs to 13 residues. Trimming cost V 2 bases and J 7 bases, with 9 bases left between them. CDR1 is KGHSH and CDR2 is LQKENI in the germline V gene. The CDR3 region is CASSPGGANIQYF. CDR3 nucleotides: TGTGCCAGCTCACCAGGTGGGGCGAACATTCAGTACTTC.

The chain has TRBV7-2 and TRBJ2-7; a weak D match, TRBD1 (7 bases). Trimming pared 4 bases from V and 3 bases from J, leaving 10 bases between. Germline V gene sequence: CDR1 SGHTA, CDR2 FQGNSA. This CDR3 has 13 amino acids. The CDR3 nucleotides read TGTGCCAGCAGCTCAGGGGGAGGCTACGAGCAGTACTTC. Translation gives CASSSGGGYEQYF. The whole variable domain, remainder taken from reference TRBV7-2 and TRBJ2-7, is GAGVSQSPSNKVTEKGKDVELRCDPISGHTALYWYRQSLGQGLEFLIYFQGNSAPDKSGLPSDRFSAERTGGSVSTLTIQRTQQEDSAVYLCASSSGGGYEQYFGPGTRLTVT.

V gene TRBV4-2 combines with J gene TRBJ1-2, with D unclear. Germline lookup yields CDR1 LGHNA and CDR2 YNFKEQ. V was pared by 4 bases and J by 6 bases, with 15 bases between. The CDR3 loop spans 14 amino acids. This CDR3 reads CASSPRVGGNGYTF. The CDR3 DNA sequence: TGTGCCAGCAGCCCCCGAGTGGGAGGGAATGGCTACACCTTC.

The chain couples TRBV6-5 to TRBJ2-7; D may be TRBD1 (6 bases). The germline CDR1 and CDR2 sequences are MNHEY and SVGAGI. This CDR3 has 14 residues. V was trimmed by 0 bases and J by 2 bases, leaving 8 bases between them. The CDR3 region has the DNA TGTGCCAGCAGTTACTCGTACAGGGCCTACGAGCAGTACTTC. It codes for CASSYSYRAYEQYF.

The rearrangement uses TRBV5-6 and TRBJ2-6, with TRBD1 matching 8 bases. J was trimmed by 0 bases and V by 4 bases; bases with no gene match: 12. Germline loops: CDR1 SGHDT, CDR2 YYEEEE. The CDR3 is made up of 19 amino acids. The DNA of the CDR3 is TGTGCCAGCAGCCCAGTAGTTACAGGGGGGTACTCTGGGGCCAACGTCCTGACTTTC. Translated, it gives CASSPVVTGGYSGANVLTF.

This rearrangement joins TRBV30 to TRBJ2-4; 10 positions agree with TRBD1. The CDR3 loop spans 15 amino acids. The trim removed 6 bases at V and 7 bases at J, leaving 12 bases unmatched. In germline, CDR1 is GTSNPN, CDR2 SVGIG (reference sequence). CDR3 sequence (DNA): TGTGCCTGTACCGGGACAGGGGCGCGGGTGAACATTCAGTACTTC. Translation gives CACTGTGARVNIQYF. Drawing the rest from reference TRBV30 and TRBJ2-4, the complete variable domain is SQTIHQWPATLVQPVGSPLSLECTVEGTSNPNLYWYRQAAGRGLQLLFYSVGIGQISSEVPQNLSASRPQDRQFILSSKKLLLSDSGFYLCACTGTGARVNIQYFGAGTRLSVL.

This clone was seen a handful of times. V gene TRBV5-1 combines with J gene TRBJ1-6; D perhaps matches TRBD1 (5 bases). The CDR3 contains 12 residues. Trimming removed 4 bases at V and 10 bases at J, with 9 bases between. CDR1 is SGHRS, CDR2 YFSETQ, per germline. The CDR3 is CASSADRSPLHF. In DNA form, the CDR3 reads TGCGCCAGCAGCGCCGACAGATCACCCCTCCACTTT.

The CDR3 loop reads CATKVKRGGYTF. CDR3 DNA sequence: TGTGCCACCAAAGTCAAACGGGGGGGCTACACCTTC. J is TRBJ1-2 and V is TRBV24-1, with a weak D call TRBD1 (5 bases). V was shortened by 8 bases and J by 8 bases, with 14 bases between the two germline ends. The CDR3 consists of 12 residues. Germline CDR1 KGHDR, CDR2 SFDVKD.

The rearrangement joins TRBV10-3 to TRBJ2-7, with unresolved D. Trimming removed 5 bases at V and 0 bases at J, with 5 bases between. The CDR3 spans 12 residues. Per germline, CDR1 ENHRY and CDR2 SYGVKD. CDR3 nucleotide sequence: TGTGCCATCAGTCCCAGCTCCTACGAGCAGTACTTC. Its translation is CAISPSSYEQYF.

The chain couples TRBV6-4 to TRBJ2-1, with TRBD1 matching over 12 bases. The CDR3 loop spans 14 amino acids. Per the germline V gene, CDR1 is MRHNA and CDR2 is SNTAGT. Trimming removed 2 bases from V and 8 bases from J; junction bases left unmatched: 1. CDR3 sequence: CASSDGTGGDEQFF. The CDR3 DNA is TGTGCCAGCAGTGACGGGACAGGGGGCGATGAGCAGTTCTTC.

The CDR3 nucleotides are TGTGCCAGCAGCCCCCGTCCCTGGGGTGGTTCGGGACAGGTTCGCTATGGCTACACCTTC. As protein: CASSPRPWGGSGQVRYGYTF. This chain joins TRBV9 and TRBJ1-2; 8 positions match TRBD1. This CDR3 contains 20 residues. The ends lost 4 bases at V and 4 bases at J; junction bases unmatched: 24. Germline CDR1 reads SGDLS; CDR2 reads YYNGEE.

V and J are TRBV4-2 and TRBJ2-1; 10 nucleotides agree with TRBD2. Germline CDR1 and CDR2: LGHNA and YNFKEQ. J was trimmed by 3 bases and V by 1 base; bases with no gene match: 3. The CDR3 consists of 16 residues. The chain's CDR3 is CASSQVLAGGYNEQFF. Written as DNA, the CDR3 is TGTGCCAGCAGCCAAGTTTTAGCGGGGGGCTACAATGAGCAGTTCTTC.

A single count supports this clone. The V call is TRBV11-2, the J call TRBJ2-2, with D unclear. V was shortened by 5 bases and J by 1 base, with 17 bases between the two germline ends. CDR1 is SGHAT, CDR2 FQNNGV, per germline. CDR3 length: 17 residues. CDR3 coding DNA: TGTGCCAGCAGCCCGCTCTTGAAGCACCTGAACACCGGGGAGCTGTTTTTT. This codes for CASSPLLKHLNTGELFF.

This rearrangement joins TRBV14 to TRBJ1-1; no firm D call. CDR3 length: 14 residues. V shed 1 base and J shed 6 bases, with 12 bases lying between them. Germline V CDR1 and CDR2: SGHDN, FVKESK. Here the CDR3 reads CASSQVGGPPEAFF. CDR3 DNA sequence: TGTGCCAGCAGCCAAGTGGGTGGGCCCCCTGAAGCTTTCTTT.

This chain joins TRBV6-5 and TRBJ2-1, with TRBD2 identical over 7 bases. Germline V CDR1 and CDR2: MNHEY, SVGAGI. The junction had 10 bases not matched to a gene; V was cut back by 8 bases and J by 9 bases. CDR3 size: 13 residues. The CDR3 is CASVPPGRVEQFF. The DNA of the CDR3 is TGTGCCAGCGTCCCCCCTGGGAGGGTTGAGCAGTTCTTC.

This clone was observed once. The chain has TRBV6-5 and TRBJ2-5; tentative D call: TRBD2 (6 bases). The V and J ends lost 5 bases and 7 bases respectively, with 14 bases between them. The CDR3 has 13 residues. Looked up from germline, CDR1 is MNHEY and CDR2 is SVGAGI. DNA for the CDR3: TGTGCCAGCAGTCAAAGGCGGGAAGCGACCCAGTACTTC. Its translation: CASSQRREATQYF.

For the CDR3, the DNA is TGTGCCAGCAGCGATTGGGGGGAGAATGAGCAGTTCTTC. This sequence encodes CASSDWGENEQFF. J is TRBJ2-1 and V is TRBV9; a possible D gene is TRBD2 (6 bases). This CDR3 contains 13 residues. Germline CDR1 reads SGDLS; CDR2 reads YYNGEE. V was pared by 3 bases and J by 7 bases, with 11 bases between.

Turning to this clone: Lacking the conserved final phenylalanine or tryptophan, this CDR3 likely reflects a read error. The DNA is left out, because the CDR3 cannot be placed on it with certainty; the CDR3 is given as TCRdb lists it. The chain uses TRBV20-1 and TRBJ1-4; the D call in the table, TRBD1, was not verified against the DNA. The length of the CDR3 is 10 amino acids, counting both ends. From germline, CDR1 is DFQATT and CDR2 SNEGSKA (reference sequence). The chain's CDR3 is CSASPRQGQE.

The genes are TRBV3-1 (or the pseudogene TRBV3-2) and TRBJ2-7, with D possibly matching TRBD1 (6 bases). The V gene lost 1 base and the J gene lost 1 base, with 14 bases spanning the gap. This CDR3 is built from 16 residues. Looked up from germline, CDR1 is LGHDT and CDR2 is YNNKEL (reference sequence). The CDR3 nucleotides are TGTGCCAGCAGCCAAGGAGGGGGTACACTTTCCTACGAGCAGTACTTC. Its translation is CASSQGGGTLSYEQYF.

The V gene is TRBV6-6, the J gene TRBJ2-1, with TRBD1 as a possible D gene (6 bases). V gave up 0 bases and J gave up 5 bases, with 14 bases separating them. The CDR3 is made up of 16 amino acids. The germline V gene encodes CDR1 MNHNY and CDR2 SVGAGI (reference sequence). For the CDR3, the DNA is TGTGCCAGCAGTTACTCAAGGGGGACCGTAAACAATGAGCAGTTCTTC. Amino acids: CASSYSRGTVNNEQFF.

This chain links TRBV5-4 with TRBJ2-2; D might be TRBD1 (6 bases). Germline V gene lookup returns CDR1 SGHNT and CDR2 YYREEE (reference sequence). The CDR3 spans 14 residues. V was shortened by 4 bases and J by 4 bases, with 11 bases between the two germline ends. The CDR3 loop reads CASSLQGGTGELFF. Here the CDR3 DNA reads TGTGCCAGCAGCCTACAGGGCGGCACCGGGGAGCTGTTTTTT. Together with reference TRBV5-4 and TRBJ2-2, the CDR3 gives the full variable domain: ETGVTQSPTHLIKTRGQQVTLRCSSQSGHNTVSWYQQALGQGPQFIFQYYREEENGRGNFPPRFSGLQFPNYSSELNVNALELDDSALYLCASSLQGGTGELFFGEGSRLTVL.

The CDR3: CASSLEPPPQPQHF. The CDR3, as DNA: TGTGCCAGCAGCTTAGAGCCCCCTCCTCAGCCCCAGCATTTT. The V gene is TRBV7-2, the J gene TRBJ1-5, with D unresolved. The germline V and J ends were trimmed by 1 base and 6 bases, with 10 bases remaining between them. The CDR3 is 14 residues long. Germline lookup yields CDR1 SGHTA and CDR2 FQGNSA.

The chain has TRBV19 and TRBJ2-3, with 10 bases aligning to TRBD1. This CDR3 region has 15 residues. Trimming at V came to 3 bases and at J to 1 base, leaving 1 base not matched to a gene. Germline loops: CDR1 LNHDA, CDR2 SQIVND (reference sequence). CDR3 protein: CASSIDRGRTDTQYF. In nucleotides, the CDR3 is TGTGCCAGTAGTATCGACAGGGGGCGCACAGATACGCAGTATTTT.

The chain employs TRBV3-1 (or the pseudogene TRBV3-2) and TRBJ1-3; TRBD1 agrees at 10 bases. In germline, CDR1 is LGHDT, CDR2 YNNKEL (reference sequence). The CDR3 runs to 17 residues. J was trimmed by 2 bases and V by 4 bases; bases with no gene match: 8. The CDR3 loop reads CASSPRDRGRTGNTIYF. CDR3 DNA: TGTGCCAGCAGCCCCCGGGACAGGGGAAGAACTGGAAACACCATATATTTT.

The chain combines TRBV4-2 with TRBJ2-7, with D uncertain. Germline V gives CDR1 LGHNA, CDR2 YNFKEQ. V dropped 0 bases and J dropped 6 bases, with 3 bases sitting between them. The CDR3 has 11 residues. The CDR3 is CASSQDREQYF. The CDR3 DNA follows: TGTGCCAGCAGCCAAGACCGCGAGCAGTACTTC.

The chain recombines TRBV4-3 with TRBJ2-3; D possibly corresponds to TRBD2 (6 bases). The CDR3 sequence is 16 residues long. Per germline, CDR1 LGHNA and CDR2 YSLEER. V shed 4 bases and J shed 1 base, with 15 bases lying between them. DNA of the CDR3: TGCGCCAGCAGCCTGTCGGCAGGCGGGGGCACAGATACGCAGTATTTT. Its translation is CASSLSAGGGTDTQYF.

In this sample, this clone turned up a few times. This chain joins TRBV11-2 and TRBJ1-3; the D gene is possibly TRBD1 (6 bases). Trimming cost V 2 bases and J 3 bases, with 14 bases left between them. The CDR3 consists of 16 residues. Germline loops: CDR1 SGHAT, CDR2 FQNNGV. DNA for the CDR3: TGTGCCAGCAGCTTAAGGACAGCTCCTAGTGGAAACACCATATATTTT. Translation gives CASSLRTAPSGNTIYF.